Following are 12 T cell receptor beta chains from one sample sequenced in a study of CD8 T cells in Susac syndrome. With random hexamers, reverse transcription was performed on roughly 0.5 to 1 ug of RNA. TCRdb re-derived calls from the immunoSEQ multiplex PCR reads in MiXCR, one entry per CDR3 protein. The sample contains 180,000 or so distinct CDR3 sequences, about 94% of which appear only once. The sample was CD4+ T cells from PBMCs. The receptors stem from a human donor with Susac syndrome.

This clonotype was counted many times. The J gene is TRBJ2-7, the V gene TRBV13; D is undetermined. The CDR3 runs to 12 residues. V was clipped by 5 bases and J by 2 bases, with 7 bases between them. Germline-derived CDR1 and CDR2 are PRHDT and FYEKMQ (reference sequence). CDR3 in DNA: TGTGCCAGCAGCCAAGACACCTACGAGCAGTACTTC. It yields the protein CASSQDTYEQYF.

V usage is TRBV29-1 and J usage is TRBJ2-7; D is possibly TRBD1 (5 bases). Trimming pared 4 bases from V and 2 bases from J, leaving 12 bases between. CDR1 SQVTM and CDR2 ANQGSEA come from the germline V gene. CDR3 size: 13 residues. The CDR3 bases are TGCAGCGTTGTAGGGGTATACCCCTACGAGCAGTACTTC. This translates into CSVVGVYPYEQYF.

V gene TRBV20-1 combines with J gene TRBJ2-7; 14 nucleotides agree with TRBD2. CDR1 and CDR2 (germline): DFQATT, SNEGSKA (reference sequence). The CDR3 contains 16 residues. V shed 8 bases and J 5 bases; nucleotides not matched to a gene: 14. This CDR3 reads CSPKGGTSGRRNEQYF. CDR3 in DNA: TGCAGTCCCAAAGGCGGGACTAGCGGGAGAAGGAACGAGCAGTACTTC.

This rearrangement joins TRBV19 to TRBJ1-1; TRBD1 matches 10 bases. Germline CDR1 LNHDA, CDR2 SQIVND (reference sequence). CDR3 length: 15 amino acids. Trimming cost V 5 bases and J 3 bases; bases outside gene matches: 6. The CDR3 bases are TGTGCCAGTAGTTTTGCGACAGGGGGCTACACTGAAGCTTTCTTT. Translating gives CASSFATGGYTEAFF.

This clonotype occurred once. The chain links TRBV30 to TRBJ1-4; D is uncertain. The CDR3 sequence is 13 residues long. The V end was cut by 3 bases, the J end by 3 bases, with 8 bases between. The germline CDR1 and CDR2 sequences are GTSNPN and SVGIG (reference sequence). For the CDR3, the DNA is TGTGCCTGGAGCCCCAAACCTAATGAAAAACTGTTTTTT. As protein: CAWSPKPNEKLFF.

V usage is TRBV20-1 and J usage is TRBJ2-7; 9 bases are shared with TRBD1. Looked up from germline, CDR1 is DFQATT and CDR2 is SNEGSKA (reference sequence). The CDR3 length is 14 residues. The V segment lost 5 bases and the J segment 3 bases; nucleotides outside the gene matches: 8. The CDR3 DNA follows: TGCAGTGCTCTCCCGGACAGGGGAAACTACGAGCAGTACTTC. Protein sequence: CSALPDRGNYEQYF.

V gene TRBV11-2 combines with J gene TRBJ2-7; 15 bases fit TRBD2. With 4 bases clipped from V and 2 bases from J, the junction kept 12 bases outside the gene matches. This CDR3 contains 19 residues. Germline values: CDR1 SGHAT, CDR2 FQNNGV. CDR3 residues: CASSSLGLAGGRTPYEQYF. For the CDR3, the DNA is TGTGCCAGCAGCTCCCTCGGACTAGCGGGAGGGCGAACCCCCTACGAGCAGTACTTC.

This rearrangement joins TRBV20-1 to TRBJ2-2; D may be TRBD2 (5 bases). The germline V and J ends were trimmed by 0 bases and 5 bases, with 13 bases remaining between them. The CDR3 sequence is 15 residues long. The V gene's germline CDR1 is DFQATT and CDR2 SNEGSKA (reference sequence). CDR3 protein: CSARDLLVATGELFF. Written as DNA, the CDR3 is TGCAGTGCTAGAGATCTGTTAGTAGCGACCGGGGAGCTGTTTTTT.

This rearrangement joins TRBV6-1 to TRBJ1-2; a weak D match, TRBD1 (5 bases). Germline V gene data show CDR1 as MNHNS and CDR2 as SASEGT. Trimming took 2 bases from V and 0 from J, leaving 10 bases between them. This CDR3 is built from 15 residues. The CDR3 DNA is TGTGCCAGCAGTGAACAGGGAGAAGCTAACTATGGCTACACCTTC. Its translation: CASSEQGEANYGYTF.

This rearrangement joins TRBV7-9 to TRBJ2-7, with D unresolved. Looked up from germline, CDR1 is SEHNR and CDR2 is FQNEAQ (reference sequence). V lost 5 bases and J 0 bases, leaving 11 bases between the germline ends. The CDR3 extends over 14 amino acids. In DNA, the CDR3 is TGTGCCAGCAGCCAAACCCAGAGCTCCTACGAGCAGTACTTC. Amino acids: CASSQTQSSYEQYF.

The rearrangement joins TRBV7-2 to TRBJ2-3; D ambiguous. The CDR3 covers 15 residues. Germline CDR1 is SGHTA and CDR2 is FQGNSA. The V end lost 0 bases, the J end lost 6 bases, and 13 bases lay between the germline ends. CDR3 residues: CASSLAGPATDTQYF. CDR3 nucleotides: TGTGCCAGCAGCTTAGCAGGACCGGCGACGGATACGCAGTATTTT.

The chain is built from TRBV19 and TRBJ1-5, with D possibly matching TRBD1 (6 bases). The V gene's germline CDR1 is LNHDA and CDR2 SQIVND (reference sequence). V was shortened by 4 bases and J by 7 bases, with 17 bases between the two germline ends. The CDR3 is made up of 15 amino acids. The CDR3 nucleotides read TGTGCCAGTAGTAACCGCAGGGGCATCGGCCAGCCCCAGCATTTT. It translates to CASSNRRGIGQPQHF. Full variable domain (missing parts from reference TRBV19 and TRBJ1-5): DGGITQSPKYLFRKEGQNVTLSCEQNLNHDAMYWYRQDPGQGLRLIYYSQIVNDFQKGDIAEGYSVSREKKESFPLTVTSAQKNPTAFYLCASSNRRGIGQPQHFGDGTRLSIL.